This TCR beta chain is drawn from a study of spatial heterogeneity in lung cancer. Study results and limitations: Sequencing reached an estimated coverage of tumor T cells that was only around 7% for alpha chains and 12% to 15% for beta chains. The number of expanded tumor alpha and beta chains correlated with mutation number.

Indicated time point: sample taken at primary tumor resection. Germline CDR1 and CDR2: MNHEY and SMNVEV (reference sequence). The CDR3 has 17 amino acids. The V gene lost 5 bases and the J gene lost 0 bases, with 19 bases spanning the gap. This clonotype was found many times. The antigen is undetermined. In a library made to pick up alpha chains, this beta chain is a stray read with a size that means little. From the 5' RACE reads, TCRdb called clonotypes with MiXCR, one entry per CDR3 protein. The data contain about 5,600 distinct CDR3 sequences, around 8% of them singletons. The clonotype was recovered from a female donor with early-stage non-small cell lung cancer. The V gene is TRBV27, the J gene TRBJ1-2; D gene uncertain. The sample was lung tumor tissue, taken at surgery. DNA of the CDR3: TGTGCCAGCAGTCCACTGGGAGGACGGTTTCCTAACTATGGCTACACCTTC. Residues: CASSPLGGRFPNYGYTF.